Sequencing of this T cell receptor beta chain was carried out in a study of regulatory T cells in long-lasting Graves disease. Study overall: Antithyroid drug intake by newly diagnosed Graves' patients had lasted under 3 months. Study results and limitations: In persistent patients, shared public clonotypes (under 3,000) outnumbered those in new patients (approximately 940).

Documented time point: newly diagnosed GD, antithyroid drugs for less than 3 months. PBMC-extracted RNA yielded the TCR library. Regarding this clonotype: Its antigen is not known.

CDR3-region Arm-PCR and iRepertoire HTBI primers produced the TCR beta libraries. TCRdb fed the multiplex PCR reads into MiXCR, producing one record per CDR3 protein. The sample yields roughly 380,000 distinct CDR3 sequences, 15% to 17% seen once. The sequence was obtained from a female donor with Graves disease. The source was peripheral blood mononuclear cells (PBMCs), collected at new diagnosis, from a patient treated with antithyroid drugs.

The CDR3 reads CASTTGGLNQPQHF. The CDR3 DNA follows: TGTGCCAGCACTACAGGGGGCCTCAATCAGCCCCAGCATTTT. The V gene is TRBV28, the J gene TRBJ1-5; TRBD1 matches 9 bases. Per the germline V gene, CDR1 is MDHEN and CDR2 is SYDVKM. V shed 7 bases and J 3 bases; nucleotides not matched to a gene: 4. This CDR3 contains 14 residues.